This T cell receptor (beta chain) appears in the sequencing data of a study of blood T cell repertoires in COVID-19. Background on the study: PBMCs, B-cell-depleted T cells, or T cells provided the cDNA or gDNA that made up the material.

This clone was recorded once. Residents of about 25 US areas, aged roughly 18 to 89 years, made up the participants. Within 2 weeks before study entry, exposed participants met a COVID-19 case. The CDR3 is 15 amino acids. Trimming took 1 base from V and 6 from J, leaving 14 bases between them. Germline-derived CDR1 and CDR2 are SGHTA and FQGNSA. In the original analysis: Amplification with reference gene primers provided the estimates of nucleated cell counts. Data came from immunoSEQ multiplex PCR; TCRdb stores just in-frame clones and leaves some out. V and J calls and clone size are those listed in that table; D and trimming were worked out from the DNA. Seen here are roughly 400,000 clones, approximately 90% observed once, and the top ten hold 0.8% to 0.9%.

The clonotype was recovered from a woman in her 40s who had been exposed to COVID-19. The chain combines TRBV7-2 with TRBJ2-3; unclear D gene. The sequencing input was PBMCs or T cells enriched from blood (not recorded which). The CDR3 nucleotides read TGTGCCAGCAGCTTAGAGGTCGGGTACGGGGATACGCAGTATTTT. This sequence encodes CASSLEVGYGDTQYF.